These T cell receptor beta chains were read from a single sample in a study of immune evolution from preneoplasia to lung adenocarcinoma. Method: immunoSEQ multiplex PCR; TCRdb's copy keeps in-frame clones and lacks some. The sample yields 7,500 to 10,000 clones, just under 80% seen once. The sequenced sample consisted of FFPE lung adenocarcinoma in situ tissue. Receptor source: a person of 80 years or more with lung adenocarcinoma. The CDR3 runs from the conserved cysteine through the conserved F or W. The order of the fields is J gene, clone size, V gene, D gene, CDR3 protein, CDR3 DNA. A D gene is named only where the DNA matches it firmly. Only some rows state a clone size, as once, few, many or a class for expanded clones.

TRBJ2-7,-,TRBV2,-,CASSDRGNFYEQYF,TGTGCCAGCAGTGACCGGGGCAACTTCTACGAGCAGTACTTC
TRBJ1-2,-,TRBV4-3,-,CASSPHPGGGLGGYTF,TGCGCCAGCAGCCCACATCCGGGGGGTGGCTTAGGTGGCTACACCTTC
TRBJ1-3,once,TRBV6-6,TRBD1,CASSLGTGGNTIYF,TGTGCCAGCAGTCTCGGGACAGGGGGAAACACCATATATTTT
TRBJ1-1,-,TRBV7-2,-,CASSRRAEAFF,TGTGCCAGCAGCCGGAGGGCTGAAGCTTTCTTT
TRBJ2-3,-,TRBV7-9,TRBD2,CASSPWTSGGRTDTQYF,TGTGCCAGCAGCCCCTGGACTAGCGGGGGGCGAACAGATACGCAGTATTTT
TRBJ2-3,-,TRBV5-1,-,CASRPGIARTDTQYF,TGCGCCAGCAGGCCCGGTATCGCCCGCACAGATACGCAGTATTTT
TRBJ1-4,-,TRBV7-6,-,CASSREGGLRGEKLFF,TGTGCCAGCAGCCGAGAAGGGGGTTTGAGGGGTGAAAAACTGTTTTTT
TRBJ2-1,-,TRBV10-3,TRBD1,CAITQSRTGPHNEQFF,TGTGCCATCACCCAAAGTAGGACAGGGCCTCACAATGAGCAGTTCTTC
TRBJ2-2,-,TRBV27,-,CASSNTGLLTGELFF,TGTGCCAGCAGTAACACGGGACTCCTTACCGGGGAGCTGTTTTTT
TRBJ2-2,-,TRBV7-9,TRBD2,CASSSSGGANGELFF,TGTGCCAGCAGCTCGAGCGGGGGGGCCAACGGGGAGCTGTTTTTT
TRBJ1-4,-,TRBV18,-,CASSLGRTNQELFF,TGTGCCAGCTCACTCGGACGAACTAATCAGGAACTGTTTTTT
TRBJ1-2,-,TRBV2,-,CASPGRETYGYTF,TGTGCCAGCCCTGGACGCGAGACCTATGGCTACACCTTC
TRBJ1-6,-,TRBV28,TRBD1,CASSSLQGAVSPLHF,TGTGCCAGCAGCTCCCTTCAGGGGGCGGTTTCACCCCTCCACTTT
TRBJ1-4,-,TRBV2,TRBD1,CASKGQGGEKLFF,TGTGCCAGCAAGGGACAGGGAGGCGAAAAACTGTTTTTT
TRBJ1-1,-,TRBV4-1,TRBD1,CASSQERGLKSEAFF,TGCGCTAGCAGCCAAGAGAGGGGGCTAAAGAGTGAAGCTTTCTTT
TRBJ1-6,once,TRBV11-2,-,CASRLNVQMNSPLHF,TGTGCCAGCAGACTAAACGTACAGATGAATTCACCCCTCCACTTT
TRBJ1-1,-,TRBV4-1,-,CASSQPLGDGEAFF,TGCGCCAGCAGCCAACCATTAGGGGACGGTGAAGCTTTCTTT
TRBJ2-5,-,TRBV4-2,TRBD2,CASSQDMAGGAQYF,TGTGCCAGCAGCCAAGATATGGCGGGGGGGGCCCAGTACTTC
TRBJ2-3,-,TRBV13,-,CASSLASTDTQYF,TGTGCCAGCAGCTTAGCTAGCACAGATACGCAGTATTTT
TRBJ2-3,-,TRBV4-3,-,CASSQDQADTQYF,TGCGCCAGCAGCCAAGATCAGGCAGATACGCAGTATTTT
TRBJ2-7,-,TRBV7-3,TRBD1,CASTKTGGEQYF,TGTGCCAGCACCAAGACAGGGGGTGAGCAGTACTTC
TRBJ1-2,-,TRBV20-1,-,CSARGGNDYTF,TGCAGTGCTAGAGGCGGCAATGACTACACCTTC
TRBJ2-5,-,TRBV10-3,-,CAISERGIQETQYF,TGTGCCATCAGTGAGAGAGGTATCCAAGAGACCCAGTACTTC
TRBJ2-5,-,TRBV11-3,-,CASSFAAQETQYF,TGTGCCAGCAGCTTCGCAGCCCAAGAGACCCAGTACTTC
TRBJ1-4,-,TRBV13,TRBD1,CASSLRAGGEEKLFF,TGTGCCAGCAGCTTAAGAGCAGGGGGCGAGGAAAAACTGTTTTTT
TRBJ1-5,-,TRBV5-1,-,CASSFDGYQPQHF,TGCGCCAGCAGCTTCGACGGATATCAGCCCCAGCATTTT
TRBJ1-5,-,TRBV21-1,-,CASSTDRALKNSNQPQHF,TGTGCCAGCAGCACCGACAGGGCCCTAAAAAATAGCAATCAGCCCCAGCATTTT
TRBJ1-2,-,TRBV7-8,-,CASSLAQMNYGYTF,TGTGCCAGCAGCTTAGCGCAGATGAACTATGGCTACACCTTC
TRBJ2-1,once,TRBV29-1,-,CTTRRAGGSVEQFF,TGCACTACCCGACGGGCAGGGGGGAGTGTTGAGCAGTTCTTC
TRBJ1-5,-,TRBV2,-,CASKGHISQPQHF,TGTGCCAGCAAAGGACATATCAGTCAGCCCCAGCATTTT
TRBJ2-1,-,TRBV7-3,-,CASSLGGGEQFF,TGTGCCAGCAGCTTAGGGGGTGGTGAGCAGTTCTTC
TRBJ2-1,few,TRBV29-1,-,CSVVGTVVNEQFF,TGCAGCGTTGTCGGAACTGTGGTCAATGAGCAGTTCTTC
TRBJ2-3,-,TRBV19,-,CASSTTLGSTSTDTQYF,TGTGCCAGTAGTACAACACTCGGGAGTACGAGCACAGATACGCAGTATTTT
TRBJ1-1,-,TRBV18,TRBD1,CASSPSSGGTEAFF,TGTGCCAGTTCACCTTCCTCAGGGGGAACTGAAGCTTTCTTT
TRBJ1-1,-,TRBV7-2,-,CASSFPGGKVFF,TGTGCCAGCAGCTTCCCCGGAGGGAAAGTTTTCTTT
TRBJ2-2,-,TRBV6-5,-,CASSYSVNTGELFF,TGTGCCAGCAGTTATTCTGTAAACACCGGGGAGCTGTTTTTT